Given below is one T cell receptor (beta chain) in context. What it binds is unknown. The entry originates in a study of cytomegalovirus exposure and HLA in healthy donors. Study-wide points: Researchers reported in a later analysis that a missense DCLRE1C variant was tied to TCR beta V- and J-gene trimming.

The CDR3 runs to 16 residues. Looked up from germline, CDR1 is SGHRS and CDR2 is YFSETQ. Trimming took 4 bases from V and 5 from J; bases not matched to a gene: 11. In the PCR, 60 Vbeta and 13 Jbeta primers were used. Some clones are missing from TCRdb's copy, which holds only in-frame ones; the method was immunoSEQ multiplex PCR. This table has approximately 170,000 clones, about 85% appearing once. Material for sequencing was PBMCs. The rearrangement links TRBV5-1 to TRBJ2-5; 10 bases align to TRBD2. The receptor comes from a man aged 50-60 years in good health and CMV-seropositive. In nucleotides, the CDR3 is TGCGCCAGCAGCCCTATAAGCGGGGGGGCCTTCGAGACCCAGTACTTC. Translating it yields CASSPISGGAFETQYF.